One sample yielded the 14 T cell receptor beta chains listed below, sequenced in a study of cytomegalovirus exposure and HLA in healthy donors. PCR was performed using 60 Vbeta and 13 Jbeta primers. Assay used: immunoSEQ multiplex PCR; TCRdb lists only in-frame clones, some missing. The sample table includes 100,000 to 150,000 clones. The sample consisted of PBMCs. The receptors here all came from a man in his forties in good health and CMV-seronegative.

The chain is built from TRBV10-3 and TRBJ1-6; tentative D call: TRBD1 (5 bases). The germline V gene encodes CDR1 ENHRY and CDR2 SYGVKD. This CDR3 is built from 15 residues. V dropped 4 bases and J dropped 7 bases, with 14 bases sitting between them. CDR3 residues: CAISGFDSQNSPLHF. In DNA form, the CDR3 reads TGTGCCATCAGTGGGTTCGACAGCCAAAATTCACCCCTCCACTTT.

The V call is TRBV6-6, the J call TRBJ2-7, with 9 bases matching TRBD1. The ends lost 2 bases at V and 3 bases at J; junction bases unmatched: 5. CDR3 length: 15 residues. Per the germline V gene, CDR1 is MNHNY and CDR2 is SVGAGI (reference sequence). Written as DNA, the CDR3 is TGTGCCAGCAGTTACCCGGGACAGGGCAACTACGAGCAGTACTTC. The encoded protein is CASSYPGQGNYEQYF.

The chain carries TRBV7-6 and TRBJ1-1, with TRBD1 as a possible D gene (6 bases). Between the trimmed V and J ends, which lost 4 bases and 1 base, there was a span of 13 bases. The CDR3 extends over 15 amino acids. Germline CDR1 is SGHVS and CDR2 is FNYEAQ. Here the CDR3 reads CASSSGDIENTEAFF. CDR3 sequence (DNA): TGTGCCAGCAGCTCAGGGGACATTGAGAACACTGAAGCTTTCTTT.

The genes are TRBV18 and TRBJ1-1; D is perhaps TRBD1 (5 bases). The length of the CDR3 is 14 residues. Germline V gene lookup returns CDR1 KGHSH and CDR2 LQKENI. Trimming took off 5 bases at V and 0 bases at J, with 10 bases between the two ends. The chain's CDR3 is CASSGGGMNTEAFF. DNA for the CDR3: TGTGCCAGCTCAGGCGGGGGGATGAACACTGAAGCTTTCTTT.

The chain combines TRBV5-1 with TRBJ1-2; tentatively, D is TRBD1 (5 bases). The germline V and J ends were trimmed by 5 bases and 4 bases, with 12 bases remaining between them. The CDR3 extends over 13 amino acids. CDR1 is SGHRS and CDR2 is YFSETQ in the germline V gene. The CDR3 is CASSTEGFYGYTF. In nucleotides, the CDR3 is TGCGCCAGCAGTACGGAGGGGTTCTATGGCTACACCTTC. Supplemented by reference TRBV5-1 and TRBJ1-2, the full variable domain reads KAGVTQTPRYLIKTRGQQVTLSCSPISGHRSVSWYQQTPGQGLQFLFEYFSETQRNKGNFPGRFSGRQFSNSRSEMNVSTLELGDSALYLCASSTEGFYGYTFGSGTRLTVV.

In DNA, the CDR3 is TGTGCCAGCAGCCCTGGACAGGGAGGAGAGACCCAGTACTTC. Translating it yields CASSPGQGGETQYF. The V call is TRBV11-3, the J call TRBJ2-5, with TRBD1 matching 8 bases. This CDR3 comprises 14 residues. Germline CDR1 SGHNT, CDR2 YENEEA. Trimming at V came to 5 bases and at J to 4 bases, leaving 6 bases not matched to a gene.

This chain uses TRBV7-2 with TRBJ1-5, with D uncertain. The V and J ends lost 1 base and 1 base respectively, with 8 bases between them. CDR1 SGHTA and CDR2 FQGNSA come from the germline V gene. The CDR3 runs 15 residues. The CDR3 loop reads CASSLERSSNQPQHF. DNA of the CDR3: TGTGCCAGCAGCTTAGAGAGATCAAGCAATCAGCCCCAGCATTTT.

The CDR3: CASSLEAGGGITDTQYF. Written as DNA, the CDR3 is TGTGCCAGCAGTTTAGAGGCAGGCGGCGGGATCACAGATACGCAGTATTTT. This sequence joins TRBV27 and TRBJ2-3, with a possible D match to TRBD2 (6 bases). Trimming cost V 2 bases and J 2 bases, with 17 bases left between them. This CDR3 spans 17 amino acids. From germline, CDR1 is MNHEY and CDR2 SMNVEV (reference sequence).

The V call is TRBV28, the J call TRBJ1-5, with 11 nucleotides matching TRBD1. Trimming cost V 6 bases and J 3 bases; bases outside gene matches: 10. Germline CDR1 and CDR2: MDHEN and SYDVKM. The CDR3 length is 17 residues. The CDR3 loop is CASRLGQGANYNQPQHF. The DNA of the CDR3 is TGTGCCAGCAGACTAGGACAGGGGGCAAACTACAATCAGCCCCAGCATTTT.

The chain has TRBV5-4 and TRBJ2-2, with 14 bases lining up with TRBD2. Trimming cost V 4 bases and J 4 bases; bases outside gene matches: 3. The germline gives CDR1 SGHNT, CDR2 YYREEE (reference sequence). This CDR3 region has 16 residues. CDR3 nucleotide sequence: TGTGCCAGCAGCCATGGGACTAGCGGGAGCACCGGGGAGCTGTTTTTT. Residues: CASSHGTSGSTGELFF.

The V and J genes are TRBV5-4 and TRBJ2-2; the D gene is possibly TRBD1 (6 bases). Germline V CDR1 and CDR2: SGHNT, YYREEE (reference sequence). The CDR3 extends over 15 amino acids. Trimming shortened V by 2 bases and J by 4 bases, and 12 bases separated the two germline ends. CDR3 sequence: CASSFGQGPTGELFF. CDR3 coding DNA: TGTGCCAGCAGCTTTGGCCAGGGGCCCACCGGGGAGCTGTTTTTT.

The V gene is TRBV11-2, the J gene TRBJ1-3; 8 nucleotides agree with TRBD1. The CDR3 runs to 13 residues. Germline V gene sequence: CDR1 SGHAT, CDR2 FQNNGV. With V trimmed by 3 bases and J by 8 bases, 3 bases remained unmatched. CDR3 nucleotide sequence: TGTGCCAGCAGCTTGACAGGGGAGTACACCATATATTTT. It translates to CASSLTGEYTIYF.

CDR3 sequence (DNA): TGCGCCAGCAGCTGGGAGGGTTTCGATGGCTACACCTTC. Protein: CASSWEGFDGYTF. The chain carries TRBV5-1 and TRBJ1-2; D not resolved. Trimming removed 3 bases at V and 6 bases at J, with 12 bases between. The CDR3 totals 13 residues. The germline V gene encodes CDR1 SGHRS and CDR2 YFSETQ.

This chain links TRBV19 with TRBJ2-5, with TRBD1 as a possible D gene (5 bases). The CDR3 length is 12 residues. Germline V gives CDR1 LNHDA, CDR2 SQIVND (reference sequence). The ends were cut back, 4 bases at V and 4 bases at J, with 7 bases in the middle. CDR3 DNA sequence: TGTGCCAGTAGTACAGGGCGAGAGACCCAGTACTTC. It codes for CASSTGRETQYF.